These 27 T cell receptor beta chains came from one sample sequenced in a study of cytomegalovirus exposure and HLA in healthy donors. Amplification used 60 Vbeta primers and 13 Jbeta primers. The assay was immunoSEQ multiplex PCR, and TCRdb's table has in-frame clones only and misses some. In the table there are fewer than 200,000 clones, around 80% of which are singletons. The sequenced sample was PBMCs. The receptors stem from a female donor in good health and CMV-seronegative.

V gene TRBV19 combines with J gene TRBJ1-3; no definite D call. The germline V gene has CDR1 LNHDA and CDR2 SQIVND (reference sequence). The CDR3 consists of 15 residues. Trimming took 3 bases from V and 0 from J, leaving 9 bases between them. The CDR3 here is CASSIEEYSGNTIYF. CDR3 nucleotides: TGTGCCAGTAGTATCGAGGAGTACTCTGGAAACACCATATATTTT.

The gene calls are TRBV7-3 and TRBJ2-7; the match to TRBD1 covers 9 bases. The CDR3 sequence is 14 residues long. CDR1 and CDR2 from the germline V gene are SGHTA and FQGTGA. V lost 3 bases, J lost 3 bases, and 3 bases stayed unmatched. For the CDR3, the DNA is TGTGCCAGCAGCTTGGGGGACAGGGTCTACGAGCAGTACTTC. Protein product: CASSLGDRVYEQYF.

This chain uses TRBV7-9 with TRBJ2-5; 7 bases map to TRBD2. This CDR3 is 14 amino acids long. V shed 2 bases, J shed 1 base, and the junction held 1 base outside the gene matches. Germline loops: CDR1 SEHNR, CDR2 FQNEAQ (reference sequence). The CDR3 coding sequence is TGTGCCAGCAGCTTACTAGCGGCCCAAGAGACCCAGTACTTC. Protein product: CASSLLAAQETQYF.

The chain joins TRBV6-5 to TRBJ2-3, with D possibly matching TRBD2 (5 bases). V was cut by 4 bases and J by 4 bases, with 15 bases left in between. This CDR3 spans 15 amino acids. Germline V CDR1 and CDR2: MNHEY, SVGAGI. Here the CDR3 reads CASSSPSWSPDTQYF. CDR3 DNA sequence: TGTGCCAGCAGTTCCCCTAGCTGGAGTCCAGATACGCAGTATTTT.

This clone was seen only a few times. The chain joins TRBV28 to TRBJ2-7, with 9 bases aligning to TRBD2. Germline V gives CDR1 MDHEN, CDR2 SYDVKM. Trimming cost V 8 bases and J 2 bases; bases outside gene matches: 13. This CDR3 has 16 residues. This CDR3 reads CASLPPGASGAYEQYF. The CDR3 DNA is TGTGCCAGCCTCCCGCCAGGAGCTAGCGGGGCCTACGAGCAGTACTTC.

This chain links TRBV12-5 with TRBJ1-5; D possibly corresponds to TRBD1 (5 bases). V was clipped by 3 bases and J by 7 bases, with 13 bases between them. This CDR3 spans 14 amino acids. CDR1 LGHNT and CDR2 FRNRAP come from the germline V gene. The CDR3 reads CASGFLREGQPQHF. CDR3 DNA: TGTGCTAGTGGTTTCCTCAGGGAGGGACAGCCCCAGCATTTT.

The chain uses TRBV2 and TRBJ2-7, with 8 positions matching TRBD2. The CDR3 runs to 17 residues. With 9 bases clipped from V and 5 bases from J, the junction kept 21 bases outside the gene matches. CDR1 is SNHLY, CDR2 FYNNEI, per germline. CDR3 sequence reads: CARGPVEPGLGFDEQYF. The CDR3 bases are TGTGCCAGGGGACCCGTTGAACCGGGACTAGGGTTCGACGAGCAGTACTTC. Filled out from reference TRBV2 and TRBJ2-7, the complete variable domain reads EPEVTQTPSHQVTQMGQEVILRCVPISNHLYFYWYRQILGQKVEFLVSFYNNEISEKSEIFDDQFSVERPDGSNFTLKIRSTKLEDSAMYFCARGPVEPGLGFDEQYFGPGTRLTVT.

This chain joins TRBV5-6 and TRBJ2-1, with 8 bases lining up with TRBD1. This CDR3 has 16 amino acids. V was pared by 3 bases and J by 3 bases, with 8 bases of the junction left unmatched. Germline lookup yields CDR1 SGHDT and CDR2 YYEEEE. This chain's CDR3 is CASSSDRVQVYNEQFF. In nucleotides, the CDR3 is TGTGCCAGCAGCTCGGACAGGGTCCAAGTCTACAATGAGCAGTTCTTC. Full variable domain (missing parts from reference TRBV5-6 and TRBJ2-1): DAGVTQSPTHLIKTRGQQVTLRCSPKSGHDTVSWYQQALGQGPQFIFQYYEEEERQRGNFPDRFSGHQFPNYSSELNVNALLLGDSALYLCASSSDRVQVYNEQFFGPGTRLTVL.

The chain is built from TRBV28 and TRBJ1-3; D is uncertain. Per the germline V gene, CDR1 is MDHEN and CDR2 is SYDVKM. V was shortened by 2 bases and J by 0 bases, with 14 bases between the two germline ends. CDR3 length equals 17 residues. As DNA, the CDR3 is TGTGCCAGCAGTTTACCCAGAGGGCCTCTCTCTGGAAACACCATATATTTT. Encoded protein: CASSLPRGPLSGNTIYF.

The J gene is TRBJ2-2, the V gene TRBV10-3; no reliable D call. V was cut by 3 bases and J by 5 bases, with 7 bases left in between. Germline CDR1 reads ENHRY; CDR2 reads SYGVKD. CDR3 length equals 13 residues. CDR3 in amino acids: CAISDSPTGELFF. The DNA for the CDR3 is TGTGCCATCAGTGACTCCCCGACCGGGGAGCTGTTTTTT.

This clone was seen a few times. The chain uses TRBV30 and TRBJ1-1; 7 bases align to TRBD1. The CDR3 contains 14 residues. Germline V gives CDR1 GTSNPN, CDR2 SVGIG (reference sequence). After removal of 3 bases from V and 4 bases from J, the junction contained 8 bases not matched to a gene. CDR3 sequence: CAWRASGGSTEAFF. DNA for the CDR3: TGTGCCTGGAGGGCCTCAGGGGGTAGCACTGAAGCTTTCTTT.

The gene calls are TRBV4-1 and TRBJ1-6; D unclear. CDR1 and CDR2 (germline): MGHRA, YSYEKL. The ends were cut back, 1 base at V and 8 bases at J, with 15 bases in the middle. The CDR3 has 16 residues. The CDR3 is CASSQVASRGDSPLHF. The DNA for the CDR3 is TGCGCCAGCAGCCAAGTTGCCAGCCGCGGAGATTCACCCCTCCACTTT.

J is TRBJ1-1 and V is TRBV29-1; TRBD1 matches at 10 bases. This CDR3 has 13 amino acids. The V gene end was trimmed by 6 bases and the J gene end by 3 bases; junction bases not matched to a gene: 4. Germline loops: CDR1 SQVTM, CDR2 ANQGSEA. CDR3 sequence reads: CSVGQGRDTEAFF. The CDR3 DNA sequence: TGCAGCGTGGGACAGGGGAGGGACACTGAAGCTTTCTTT.

The gene calls are TRBV5-6 and TRBJ1-2; tentative D call: TRBD1 (5 bases). The CDR3 totals 12 residues. Germline V CDR1 and CDR2: SGHDT, YYEEEE. The V end was cut by 4 bases, the J end by 14 bases, with 18 bases between. CDR3 DNA: TGTGCCAGCAGCCCATGGGAGGGGATACGAACCTTC. It is translated as CASSPWEGIRTF.

Comment on this clone: Germline is not matched at one junction end, which may reflect a read error. The rearrangement uses TRBV18 and TRBJ2-7; 8 bases map to TRBD1. Germline V gene sequence: CDR1 KGHSH, CDR2 LQKENI. The CDR3 consists of 12 residues. The CDR3 DNA sequence: TGTGCCAGCTCACCAAAGACAGGGGCCACTCACTTC. Encoded protein: CASSPKTGATHF.

This clone was observed a single time. The chain links TRBV5-1 to TRBJ2-1; 8 bases align to TRBD2. CDR3 size: 14 residues. Germline CDR1 reads SGHRS; CDR2 reads YFSETQ. The trim removed 7 bases at V and 5 bases at J, leaving 8 bases unmatched. The CDR3 protein is CASSLTSGNNEQFF. In nucleotides, the CDR3 is TGCGCCAGCTCTCTAACTAGCGGAAACAATGAGCAGTTCTTC.

V is TRBV5-4 and J is TRBJ2-7; weak D call: TRBD2 (6 bases). This CDR3 has 13 amino acids. CDR1 and CDR2 (germline): SGHNT, YYREEE (reference sequence). V lost 5 bases to trimming and J lost 2 bases, with 11 bases between them. CDR3 protein: CASRRRETYEQYF. CDR3 nucleotide sequence: TGTGCCAGCAGACGGAGGGAGACCTACGAGCAGTACTTC.

This clone has more than one count but fewer than ten. The gene calls are TRBV4-3 and TRBJ1-2; TRBD1 might be the D (5 bases). Germline V gene sequence: CDR1 LGHNA, CDR2 YSLEER. Trimming cost V 0 bases and J 4 bases, with 12 bases left between them. This CDR3 has 15 residues. DNA of the CDR3: TGCGCCAGCAGCCAAGATGGGGGGAGAACCTATGGCTACACCTTC. Translated: CASSQDGGRTYGYTF.

The chain links TRBV19 to TRBJ1-4; 7 bases are a match to TRBD1. Trimming at V came to 6 bases and at J to 1 base, leaving 11 bases not matched to a gene. The CDR3 spans 17 residues. CDR1 and CDR2 (germline): LNHDA, SQIVND (reference sequence). Here the CDR3 DNA reads TGTGCCAGTAGCACGTATCCGAGACAGGGAACTAATGAAAAACTGTTTTTT. This codes for CASSTYPRQGTNEKLFF.

This clone turned up a few times. The gene calls are TRBV19 and TRBJ1-1; the D gene is possibly TRBD1 (5 bases). CDR3 length: 11 residues. The germline gives CDR1 LNHDA, CDR2 SQIVND (reference sequence). CDR3 residues: CVSRENTEAFF. CDR3 DNA: TGTGTGTCCAGGGAGAACACTGAAGCTTTCTTT.

The chain uses TRBV6-1 and TRBJ1-6, with no clear D. V was shortened by 5 bases and J by 6 bases, with 14 bases between the two germline ends. Germline V CDR1 and CDR2: MNHNS, SASEGT. The CDR3 is made up of 15 amino acids. The CDR3 loop reads CASSTRTDTNSPLHF. As DNA, the CDR3 is TGTGCCAGCAGTACCCGGACTGACACTAATTCACCCCTCCACTTT.

CDR3 sequence: CASSVATGAGNTIYF. The CDR3 DNA sequence: TGTGCCAGCAGCGTAGCGACGGGTGCTGGAAACACCATATATTTT. The gene calls are TRBV5-5 and TRBJ1-3; D unresolved. The CDR3 extends over 15 amino acids. CDR1 and CDR2 (germline): SGHKS, YYEKEE (reference sequence). V was shortened by 4 bases and J by 2 bases, with 13 bases between the two germline ends. Full variable domain (missing parts from reference TRBV5-5 and TRBJ1-3): DAGVTQSPTHLIKTRGQQVTLRCSPISGHKSVSWYQQVLGQGPQFIFQYYEKEERGRGNFPDRFSARQFPNYSSELNVNALLLGDSALYLCASSVATGAGNTIYFGEGSWLTVV.

The gene calls are TRBV7-2 and TRBJ2-3, with no clear D. V lost 4 bases and J lost 5, with 7 bases in between. This CDR3 is built from 12 residues. Germline CDR1 and CDR2: SGHTA and FQGNSA. For the CDR3, the DNA is TGTGCCAGCAGCTCCCTCAGAGATACGCAGTATTTT. Its protein is CASSSLRDTQYF.

The sample holds a few counts of this clone. An end of the junction differs from the germline gene, which may be a read error. V is TRBV4-1 and J is TRBJ2-5, with no clear D. This CDR3 comprises 14 residues. Looked up from germline, CDR1 is MGHRA and CDR2 is YSYEKL. The CDR3, as DNA: TGTGCCAGCAGCCCCTCTAGGTACCAAGAGACCCAGTACTTC. This translates into CASSPSRYQETQYF.

The chain uses TRBV10-3 and TRBJ2-3; D is ambiguous. The CDR3 covers 13 residues. The V end was cut by 8 bases, the J end by 3 bases, with 12 bases between. Germline-derived CDR1 and CDR2 are ENHRY and SYGVKD. In nucleotides, the CDR3 is TGTGCCATCTTGGCTAGTGAAACAGATACGCAGTATTTT. It is translated as CAILASETDTQYF.

The chain recombines TRBV6-5 with TRBJ1-2, with D uncertain. The CDR3 totals 12 residues. The germline V gene encodes CDR1 MNHEY and CDR2 SVGAGI. Trimming removed 6 bases from V and 8 bases from J, with 13 bases in between. The CDR3 DNA follows: TGTGCCAGCAGACAAACCTCGTCCGGCTACACCTTC. Translation: CASRQTSSGYTF.

V gene TRBV2 combines with J gene TRBJ2-2; D unresolved. V was shortened by 4 bases and J by 1 base, with 4 bases between the two germline ends. This CDR3 has 13 residues. CDR1 and CDR2 from the germline V gene are SNHLY and FYNNEI. DNA for the CDR3: TGTGCCAGCAGTGCGGGGAACACCGGGGAGCTGTTTTTT. Amino acids: CASSAGNTGELFF.